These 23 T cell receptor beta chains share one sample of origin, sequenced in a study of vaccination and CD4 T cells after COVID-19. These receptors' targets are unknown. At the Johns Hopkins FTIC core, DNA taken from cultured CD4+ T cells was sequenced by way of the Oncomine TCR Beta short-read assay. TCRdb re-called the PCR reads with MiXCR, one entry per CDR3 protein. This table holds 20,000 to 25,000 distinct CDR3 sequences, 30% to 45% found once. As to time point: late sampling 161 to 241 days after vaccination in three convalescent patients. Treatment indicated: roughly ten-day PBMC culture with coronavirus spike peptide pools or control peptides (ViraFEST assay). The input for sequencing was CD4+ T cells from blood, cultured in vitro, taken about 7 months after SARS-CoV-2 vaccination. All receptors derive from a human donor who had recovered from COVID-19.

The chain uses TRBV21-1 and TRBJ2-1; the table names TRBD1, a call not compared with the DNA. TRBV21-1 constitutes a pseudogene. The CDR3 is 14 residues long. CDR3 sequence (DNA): TGTGCCAGCAGCAAAGGGGGCAGAGGCGATGAGCAGTTCTTC. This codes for CASSKGGRGDEQFF.

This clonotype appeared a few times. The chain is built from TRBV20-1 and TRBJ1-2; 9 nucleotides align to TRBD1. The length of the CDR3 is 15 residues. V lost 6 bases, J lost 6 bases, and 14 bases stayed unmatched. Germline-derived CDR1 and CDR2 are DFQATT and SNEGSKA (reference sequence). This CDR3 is CSAHTRGQGVDGYTF. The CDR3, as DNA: TGCAGTGCCCATACCCGGGGACAGGGCGTCGATGGCTACACCTTC.

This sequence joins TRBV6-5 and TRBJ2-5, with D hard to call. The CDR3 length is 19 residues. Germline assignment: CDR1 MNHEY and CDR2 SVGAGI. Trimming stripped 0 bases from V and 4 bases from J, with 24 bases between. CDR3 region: CASSYSIPQPPGPRETQYF. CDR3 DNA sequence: TGTGCCAGCAGTTACTCGATTCCCCAGCCCCCTGGCCCCAGAGAGACCCAGTACTTC.

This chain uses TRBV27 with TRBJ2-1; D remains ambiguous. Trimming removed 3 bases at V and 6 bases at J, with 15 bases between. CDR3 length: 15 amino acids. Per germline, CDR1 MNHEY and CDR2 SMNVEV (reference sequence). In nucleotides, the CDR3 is TGTGCCAGCAGTTTCACAGCGAGGCGAGGCAATGAGCAGTTCTTC. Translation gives CASSFTARRGNEQFF.

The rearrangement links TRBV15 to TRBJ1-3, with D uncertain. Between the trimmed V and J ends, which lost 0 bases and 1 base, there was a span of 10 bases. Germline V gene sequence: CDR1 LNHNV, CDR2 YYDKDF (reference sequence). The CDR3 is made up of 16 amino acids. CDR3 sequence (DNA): TGTGCCACCAGCAGAGATATGGCCAAATCTGGAAACACCATATATTTT. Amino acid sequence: CATSRDMAKSGNTIYF.

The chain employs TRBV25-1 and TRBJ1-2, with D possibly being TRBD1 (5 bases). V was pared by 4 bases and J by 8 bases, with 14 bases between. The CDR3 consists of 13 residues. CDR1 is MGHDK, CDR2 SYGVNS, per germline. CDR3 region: CASSGTGGVGYTF. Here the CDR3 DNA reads TGTGCCAGCAGTGGCACAGGAGGGGTAGGCTACACCTTC.

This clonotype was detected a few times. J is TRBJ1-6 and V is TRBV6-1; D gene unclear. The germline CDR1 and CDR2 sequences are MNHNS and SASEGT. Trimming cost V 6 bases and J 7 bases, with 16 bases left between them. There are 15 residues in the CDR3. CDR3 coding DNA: TGTGCCAGCAGACAAAATGACGGGGAAAATTCACCCCTCCACTTT. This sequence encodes CASRQNDGENSPLHF.

This CDR3 is CSALPGHEETQYF. Here the CDR3 DNA reads TGCAGTGCTCTCCCGGGACACGAGGAGACCCAGTACTTC. This chain links TRBV20-1 with TRBJ2-5; D is perhaps TRBD1 (6 bases). V was trimmed by 5 bases and J by 5 bases, leaving 15 bases between them. Germline V gene data show CDR1 as DFQATT and CDR2 as SNEGSKA (reference sequence). This CDR3 has 13 residues.

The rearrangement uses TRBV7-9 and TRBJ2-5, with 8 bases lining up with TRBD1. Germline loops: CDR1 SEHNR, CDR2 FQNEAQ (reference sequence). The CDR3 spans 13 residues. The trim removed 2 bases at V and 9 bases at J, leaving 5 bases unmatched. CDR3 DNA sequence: TGTGCCAGCAGCTTATTACAGGGGGAGGCCCAGTACTTC. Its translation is CASSLLQGEAQYF.

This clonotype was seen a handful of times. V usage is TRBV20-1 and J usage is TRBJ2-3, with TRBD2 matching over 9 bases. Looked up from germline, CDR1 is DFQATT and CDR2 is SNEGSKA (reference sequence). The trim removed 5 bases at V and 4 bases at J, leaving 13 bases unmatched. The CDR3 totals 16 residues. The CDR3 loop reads CSALRLAGAASDTQYF. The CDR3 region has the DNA TGCAGTGCTCTTCGTTTAGCGGGAGCTGCTTCAGATACGCAGTATTTT.

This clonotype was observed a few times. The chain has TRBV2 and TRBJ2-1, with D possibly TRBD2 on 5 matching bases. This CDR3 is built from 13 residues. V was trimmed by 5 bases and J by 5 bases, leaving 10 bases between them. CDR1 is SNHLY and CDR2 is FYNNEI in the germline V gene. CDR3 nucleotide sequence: TGTGCCAGCAGTCTGAGGGTAGACAATGAGCAGTTCTTC. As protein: CASSLRVDNEQFF.

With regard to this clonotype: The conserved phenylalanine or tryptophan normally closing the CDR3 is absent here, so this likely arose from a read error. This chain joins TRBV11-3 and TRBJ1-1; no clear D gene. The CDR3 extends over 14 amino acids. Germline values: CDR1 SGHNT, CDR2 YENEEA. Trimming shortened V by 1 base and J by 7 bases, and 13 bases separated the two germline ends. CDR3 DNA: TGTGCCAGCAGCTTAGGGCCGAGGAACGTTGAAGCTTTCTTG. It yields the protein CASSLGPRNVEAFL.

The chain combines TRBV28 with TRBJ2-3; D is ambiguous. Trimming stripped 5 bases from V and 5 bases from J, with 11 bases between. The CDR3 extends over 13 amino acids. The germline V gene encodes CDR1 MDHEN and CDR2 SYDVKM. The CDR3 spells CASSGGVIDTQYF. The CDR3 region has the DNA TGTGCCAGCAGTGGCGGAGTGATAGATACGCAGTATTTT.

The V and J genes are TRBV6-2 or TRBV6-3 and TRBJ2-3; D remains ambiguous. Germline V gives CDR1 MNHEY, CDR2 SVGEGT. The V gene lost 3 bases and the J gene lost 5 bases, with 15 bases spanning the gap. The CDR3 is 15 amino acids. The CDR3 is CASSYRSIEIDTQYF. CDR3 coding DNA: TGTGCCAGCAGTTATCGGTCGATAGAAATAGATACGCAGTATTTT.

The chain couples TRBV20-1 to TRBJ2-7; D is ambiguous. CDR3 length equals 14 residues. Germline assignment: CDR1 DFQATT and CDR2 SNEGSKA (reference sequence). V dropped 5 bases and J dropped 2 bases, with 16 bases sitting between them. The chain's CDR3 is CSAPAVNNAYEQYF. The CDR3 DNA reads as TGCAGTGCTCCCGCGGTGAATAATGCCTACGAGCAGTACTTC.

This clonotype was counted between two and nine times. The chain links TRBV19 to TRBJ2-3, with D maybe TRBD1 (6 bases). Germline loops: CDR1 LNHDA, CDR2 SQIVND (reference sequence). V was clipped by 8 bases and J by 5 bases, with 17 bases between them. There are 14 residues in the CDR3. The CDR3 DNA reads TGTGCCAGTCGCAAACAGGGAGCGGTAGATACGCAGTATTTT. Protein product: CASRKQGAVDTQYF. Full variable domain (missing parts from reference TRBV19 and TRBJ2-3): DGGITQSPKYLFRKEGQNVTLSCEQNLNHDAMYWYRQDPGQGLRLIYYSQIVNDFQKGDIAEGYSVSREKKESFPLTVTSAQKNPTAFYLCASRKQGAVDTQYFGPGTRLTVL.

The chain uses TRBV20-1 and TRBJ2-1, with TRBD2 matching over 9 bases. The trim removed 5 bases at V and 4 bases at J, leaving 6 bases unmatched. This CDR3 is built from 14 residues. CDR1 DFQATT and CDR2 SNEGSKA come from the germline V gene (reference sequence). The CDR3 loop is CSAPSGTIYNEQFF. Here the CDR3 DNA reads TGCAGTGCTCCTAGCGGGACTATTTACAATGAGCAGTTCTTC.

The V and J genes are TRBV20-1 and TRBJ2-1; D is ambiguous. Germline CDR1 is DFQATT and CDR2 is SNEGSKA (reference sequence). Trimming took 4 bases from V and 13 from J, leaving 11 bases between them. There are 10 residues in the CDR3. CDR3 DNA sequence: TGCAGTGCTACCCGACTTGCCCAGTTCTTC. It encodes CSATRLAQFF.

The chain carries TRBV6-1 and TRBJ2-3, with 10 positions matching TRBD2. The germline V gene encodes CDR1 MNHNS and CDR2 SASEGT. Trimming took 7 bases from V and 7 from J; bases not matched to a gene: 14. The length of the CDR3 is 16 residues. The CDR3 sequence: CASTLVGAGGPYTQYF. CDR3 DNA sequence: TGTGCCAGCACCCTCGTGGGAGCGGGAGGGCCGTATACGCAGTATTTT.

The chain's CDR3 is CASSRGTAGVTDTQYF. In DNA form, the CDR3 reads TGTGCCAGCAGCCGAGGAACAGCGGGAGTAACAGATACGCAGTATTTT. This rearrangement joins TRBV7-8 to TRBJ2-3; 8 bases fit TRBD2. The CDR3 sequence is 16 residues long. The junction had 10 bases not matched to a gene; V was cut back by 5 bases and J by 3 bases. CDR1 and CDR2 (germline): SGHVS, FQNEAQ.

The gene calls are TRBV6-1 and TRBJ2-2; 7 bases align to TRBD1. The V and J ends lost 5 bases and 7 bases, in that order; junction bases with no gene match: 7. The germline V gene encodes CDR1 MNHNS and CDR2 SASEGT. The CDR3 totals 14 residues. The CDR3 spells CASSHHRGSGELFF. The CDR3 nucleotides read TGTGCCAGCAGTCACCACAGGGGAAGCGGGGAGCTGTTTTTT.

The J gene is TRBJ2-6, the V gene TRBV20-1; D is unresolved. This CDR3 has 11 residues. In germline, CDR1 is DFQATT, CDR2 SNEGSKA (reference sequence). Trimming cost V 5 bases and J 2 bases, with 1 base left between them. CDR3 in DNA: TGCAGTGCTGCTGGGGCCAACGTCCTGACTTTC. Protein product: CSAAGANVLTF.

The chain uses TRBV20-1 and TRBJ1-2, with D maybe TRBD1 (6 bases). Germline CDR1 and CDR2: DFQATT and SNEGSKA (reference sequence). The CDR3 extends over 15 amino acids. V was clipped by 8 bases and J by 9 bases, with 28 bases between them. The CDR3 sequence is CSPLGRTELPLSYTF. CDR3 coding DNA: TGCAGTCCGCTTGGGCGGACAGAGCTCCCCTTAAGCTACACCTTC.